The entry below gives a single T cell receptor (beta chain) sequence along with its context. Its antigen is still unknown. The data were taken from a study of T cells after yellow fever vaccination. Overall study findings and caveats: Clones that expanded after primary vaccination mostly reappeared after the booster (96% CD4, roughly 87% CD8).

The V and J ends lost 6 bases and 1 base respectively, with 22 bases between them. From germline, CDR1 is MNHEY and CDR2 SVGEGT. CDR3 length: 17 residues. For TCR, cDNA came from 5'RACE template switching, which added a universal primer site and UMIs. TCRdb fed the 5' RACE reads into MiXCR, producing one record per CDR3 protein. Among around 550,000 distinct CDR3 sequences listed, 15% to 20% were seen once. Source: PBMCs, taken 15 days after the yellow fever booster vaccination. This TCR came from a man in his thirties or forties who received the YFV17D yellow fever vaccine. The J gene is TRBJ2-7, the V gene TRBV6-2 or TRBV6-3; D remains unclear. The CDR3 DNA is TGTGCCAGCAGCCCCGCCGCAGCGAAAGCTGTATCCTACGAGCAGTACTTC. Its translation is CASSPAAAKAVSYEQYF.